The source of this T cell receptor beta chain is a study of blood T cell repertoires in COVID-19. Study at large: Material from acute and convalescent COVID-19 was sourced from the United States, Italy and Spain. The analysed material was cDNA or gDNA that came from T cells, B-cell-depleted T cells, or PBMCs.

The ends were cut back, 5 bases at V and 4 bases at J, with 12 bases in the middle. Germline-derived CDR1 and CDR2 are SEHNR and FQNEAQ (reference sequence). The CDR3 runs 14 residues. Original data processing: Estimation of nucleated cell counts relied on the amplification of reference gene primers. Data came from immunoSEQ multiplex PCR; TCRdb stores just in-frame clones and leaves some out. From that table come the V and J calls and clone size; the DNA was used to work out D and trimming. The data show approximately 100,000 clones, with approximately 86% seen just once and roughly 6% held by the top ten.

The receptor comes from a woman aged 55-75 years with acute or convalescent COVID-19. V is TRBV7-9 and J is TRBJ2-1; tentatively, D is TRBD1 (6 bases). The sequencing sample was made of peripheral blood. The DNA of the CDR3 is TGTGCCAGCAGCGCCTGGACAGAGTACAATGAGCAGTTCTTC. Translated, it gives CASSAWTEYNEQFF.